The clone carrying this TCR beta chain has just a few counts. This CDR3 comprises 14 residues. V was shortened by 1 base and J by 5 bases, with 12 bases between the two germline ends. Germline V gene lookup returns CDR1 SGHTA and CDR2 FQGNSA. Study members were between roughly 18 and 100 years old and lived in over 20 US regions. Donors in Cohort 3 counted as recovered after two negative PCRs, clearance, or symptom resolution. The entry originates in a study of blood T cell repertoires in COVID-19. Original analysis: Reference gene primer amplification gave nucleated cell count estimates. Assay: immunoSEQ multiplex PCR; the TCRdb copy retains only in-frame clones and omits some. V, J and clone size were drawn from that table, and D and trimming were deduced from the DNA. The table includes roughly 200,000 clones, around 90% detected once.

V usage is TRBV7-2 and J usage is TRBJ2-7, with D maybe TRBD2 (6 bases). The TCR comes from a young woman who had recovered from COVID-19. The sample was PBMCs or T cells enriched from blood (not recorded which). CDR3 protein: CASSLGLASHEQYF. CDR3 in DNA: TGTGCCAGCAGCTTAGGGCTAGCGTCTCACGAGCAGTACTTC.